This T cell receptor (beta chain) was identified in a study of cytomegalovirus exposure and HLA in healthy donors. Notes on the study in general: For most TCR sequences rarity was the rule, although some public TCRs occurred in many donors. The listing of fewer than 200 TCR beta chains classed them as cytomegalovirus-associated.

Each donor was healthy, and each was a bone marrow donor. When sampled, the donors appeared nominally healthy, though they likely had unrecorded immune exposures. It was with 60 Vbeta and 13 Jbeta primers that the PCR ran. Assay: immunoSEQ multiplex PCR; the TCRdb copy retains only in-frame clones and omits some. This sample has about 180,000 clones; 70% to 80% occur once, and the top ten carry approximately 2.5%. Unmatched junction bases numbered 8, after V lost 4 bases and J lost 3 bases. The CDR3 sequence is 15 residues long. Germline V gives CDR1 MDHEN, CDR2 SYDVKM. As concerns this clone: Its antigen remains unidentified.

Sequencing input: PBMCs. The clonotype comes from a man aged 60-69 years in good health and CMV-seronegative. J is TRBJ1-2 and V is TRBV28; 7 positions agree with TRBD1. The CDR3 nucleotides are TGTGCCAGCAGTTCAACCGGGACAGTGGACTATGGCTACACCTTC. Translated: CASSSTGTVDYGYTF.